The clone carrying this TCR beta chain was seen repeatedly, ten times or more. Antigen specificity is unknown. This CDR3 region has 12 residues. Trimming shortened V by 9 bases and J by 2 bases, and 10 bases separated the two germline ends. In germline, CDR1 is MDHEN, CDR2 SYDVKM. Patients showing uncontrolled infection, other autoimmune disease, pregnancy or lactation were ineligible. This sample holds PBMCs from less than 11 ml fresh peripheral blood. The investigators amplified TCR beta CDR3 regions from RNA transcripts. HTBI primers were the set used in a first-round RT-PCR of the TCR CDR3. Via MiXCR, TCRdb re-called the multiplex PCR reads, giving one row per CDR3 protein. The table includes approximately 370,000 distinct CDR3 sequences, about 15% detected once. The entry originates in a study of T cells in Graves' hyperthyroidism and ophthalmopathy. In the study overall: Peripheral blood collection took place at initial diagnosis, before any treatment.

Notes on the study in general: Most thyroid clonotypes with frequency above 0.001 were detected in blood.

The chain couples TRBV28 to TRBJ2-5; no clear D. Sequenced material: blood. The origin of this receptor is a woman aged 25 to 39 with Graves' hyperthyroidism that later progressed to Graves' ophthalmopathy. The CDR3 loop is CASWTRQETQYF. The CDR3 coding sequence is TGTGCCAGTTGGACCAGACAAGAGACCCAGTACTTC.